One sample yielded the 29 T cell receptor beta chains listed below, sequenced in a study of blood T cell repertoires in COVID-19. Produced via immunoSEQ multiplex PCR; TCRdb's table is partial and in-frame only. The sample holds about 220,000 clones, 82% seen once. Sequenced: PBMCs or T cells enriched from blood (not recorded which). These receptors were obtained from a woman aged 55-70 years who had recovered from COVID-19.

The V and J genes are TRBV7-8 and TRBJ1-3; no firm D call. The CDR3 runs to 15 residues. V was shortened by 1 base and J by 4 bases, with 11 bases between the two germline ends. Germline V gene data show CDR1 as SGHVS and CDR2 as FQNEAQ. Here the CDR3 DNA reads TGTGCCAGCAGCTTAGAAGGGATAGCGGGAAACACCATATATTTT. It codes for CASSLEGIAGNTIYF.

The chain joins TRBV5-1 to TRBJ1-2; possibly TRBD1 for D (6 bases). From germline, CDR1 is SGHRS and CDR2 YFSETQ. Trimming took off 0 bases at V and 5 bases at J, with 17 bases between the two ends. The CDR3 sequence is 16 residues long. The CDR3 bases are TGCGCCAGCAGCTTGGGAATCACAGGGATGGGGTATGGCTACACCTTC. Encoded protein: CASSLGITGMGYGYTF.

V usage is TRBV7-2 and J usage is TRBJ1-1; D gene uncertain. Trimming removed 4 bases from V and 0 bases from J, with 6 bases in between. The CDR3 consists of 13 residues. Germline values: CDR1 SGHTA, CDR2 FQGNSA. The CDR3 here is CASSSEMNTEAFF. The DNA of the CDR3 is TGTGCCAGCAGCTCAGAAATGAACACTGAAGCTTTCTTT.

There are a few counts of this clone. V is TRBV4-1 and J is TRBJ2-7; the match to TRBD2 covers 10 bases. CDR1 is MGHRA, CDR2 YSYEKL, per germline. CDR3 length: 16 amino acids. Trimming removed 4 bases from V and 3 bases from J; junction bases left unmatched: 9. The CDR3 bases are TGCGCCAGCAGCCGAGCCGCTCTAGCGGGAGTCTACGAGCAGTACTTC. Translated: CASSRAALAGVYEQYF.

The V call is TRBV21-1, the J call TRBJ2-1; the table's D call, TRBD2, has no DNA check behind it. TRBV21-1 is assigned pseudogene status. This CDR3 spans 21 amino acids. The CDR3 loop is CASSKASNGQLTSGSRNEQFF. CDR3 DNA sequence: TGTGCCAGCAGCAAAGCAAGTAATGGACAGCTCACTAGCGGGAGTCGCAATGAGCAGTTCTTC.

The chain joins TRBV4-2 to TRBJ2-5; the match to TRBD2 covers 16 bases. Germline lookup yields CDR1 LGHNA and CDR2 YNFKEQ. This CDR3 contains 19 residues. Losses at the gene ends were 2 bases for V and 4 bases for J; bases not matched to a gene: 10. The CDR3 DNA follows: TGTGCCAGCAGCCAACCAGGGACTAGCGGGGGGGCAGATCGAGAGACCCAGTACTTC. Amino acid sequence: CASSQPGTSGGADRETQYF.

The chain links TRBV6-2 or TRBV6-3 to TRBJ1-5; D is perhaps TRBD1 (6 bases). CDR3 length: 15 amino acids. Germline CDR1 and CDR2: MNHEY and SVGEGT. V gave up 5 bases and J gave up 0 bases, with 11 bases separating them. As DNA, the CDR3 is TGTGCCAGCAGTCGTGGACAGTATAGCAATCAGCCCCAGCATTTT. Protein: CASSRGQYSNQPQHF.

V usage is TRBV23-1 and J usage is TRBJ1-1; 8 nucleotides line up with TRBD1. TRBV23-1 is an ORF; its function is uncertain. The CDR3 spans 16 residues. J gave up 1 base and V 1 base, and 5 bases lay outside the gene matches. CDR3 protein: CASSQYTTGANTEAFF. The CDR3 nucleotides read TGCGCCAGCAGTCAATATACGACAGGGGCGAACACTGAAGCTTTCTTT.

The chain employs TRBV12-3 or TRBV12-4 and TRBJ1-4; unclear D gene. The CDR3 is made up of 13 amino acids. Trimming removed 1 base at V and 8 bases at J, with 8 bases between. The CDR3 DNA is TGTGCCAGCAGTTTAGATTTAGAGGAAAAACTGTTTTTT. Residues: CASSLDLEEKLFF.

V gene TRBV7-2 combines with J gene TRBJ2-5, with 7 bases aligning to TRBD2. Per the germline V gene, CDR1 is SGHTA and CDR2 is FQGNSA. The J segment lost 4 bases and the V segment lost 2 bases, leaving 4 bases of the junction unmatched. There are 14 residues in the CDR3. The CDR3 is CASSLRASGETQYF. The DNA of the CDR3 is TGTGCCAGCAGCTTAAGAGCTAGCGGAGAGACCCAGTACTTC.

The gene calls are TRBV18 and TRBJ1-3, with D possibly being TRBD1 (5 bases). CDR1 is KGHSH and CDR2 is LQKENI in the germline V gene. The CDR3 has 16 residues. V gave up 4 bases and J gave up 4 bases, with 17 bases separating them. The CDR3 spells CASSQEGSGSGNTIYF. CDR3 DNA: TGTGCCAGCTCACAGGAGGGGTCCGGGTCCGGAAACACCATATATTTT. Drawing the rest from reference TRBV18 and TRBJ1-3, the complete variable domain is NAGVMQNPRHLVRRRGQEARLRCSPMKGHSHVYWYRQLPEEGLKFMVYLQKENIIDESGMPKERFSAEFPKEGPSILRIQQVVRGDSAAYFCASSQEGSGSGNTIYFGEGSWLTVV.

This clone was seen a few times. The V call is TRBV11-3, the J call TRBJ2-2, with 7 positions matching TRBD1. The CDR3 sequence is 16 residues long. V trimming: 5 bases; J trimming: 6 bases; junction bases outside the gene matches: 12. Germline lookup yields CDR1 SGHNT and CDR2 YENEEA. The CDR3 DNA reads as TGTGCCAGCAGCGGGGGACAGAAAAGAGTTCCCGGGGAGCTGTTTTTT. Amino acids: CASSGGQKRVPGELFF.

This clone has a handful of counts. The chain combines TRBV6-1 with TRBJ2-3; TRBD1 is a possible D gene (6 bases). This CDR3 spans 14 amino acids. The ends were cut back, 2 bases at V and 4 bases at J, with 10 bases in the middle. The V gene's germline CDR1 is MNHNS and CDR2 SASEGT. The chain's CDR3 is CASSEQGSADTQYF. DNA for the CDR3: TGTGCCAGCAGTGAACAGGGGTCCGCAGATACGCAGTATTTT.

The chain joins TRBV7-9 to TRBJ1-5; D unclear. The germline V gene has CDR1 SEHNR and CDR2 FQNEAQ (reference sequence). The CDR3 runs to 15 residues. Trimming shortened V by 5 bases and J by 0 bases, and 11 bases separated the two germline ends. For the CDR3, the DNA is TGTGCCAGCAGCCCTCTCCAGAATAGCAATCAGCCCCAGCATTTT. Protein sequence: CASSPLQNSNQPQHF.

The rearrangement uses TRBV27 and TRBJ2-4, with D possibly TRBD1 on 5 matching bases. Trimming pared 0 bases from V and 0 bases from J, leaving 12 bases between. The germline gives CDR1 MNHEY, CDR2 SMNVEV (reference sequence). The CDR3 is made up of 17 amino acids. The CDR3 DNA reads TGTGCCAGCAGTTTATCCGCTAAGGGGCTAGCCAAAAACATTCAGTACTTC. Its translation is CASSLSAKGLAKNIQYF.

This chain links TRBV18 with TRBJ2-7; unclear D gene. Per germline, CDR1 KGHSH and CDR2 LQKENI. With 3 bases removed from V and 6 bases from J, the gap between germline ends came to 15 bases. The CDR3 extends over 14 amino acids. The CDR3: CASSPPEVGREQYF. CDR3 DNA: TGTGCCAGCTCACCTCCCGAAGTGGGCCGCGAGCAGTACTTC.

The J gene is TRBJ2-3, the V gene TRBV6-2 or TRBV6-3, with D perhaps TRBD2 (5 bases). CDR3 length: 15 amino acids. Germline V gene data show CDR1 as MNHEY and CDR2 as SVGEGT. With 0 bases removed from V and 2 bases from J, the gap between germline ends came to 9 bases. The CDR3, as DNA: TGTGCCAGCAGTTACTCGGAGGAGAACACAGATACGCAGTATTTT. It yields the protein CASSYSEENTDTQYF.

Here the CDR3 DNA reads TGTGCCAGCACCCCTCTAGGACAGGGGGCTGAGGGCTACACCTTC. Its protein is CASTPLGQGAEGYTF. The gene calls are TRBV27 and TRBJ1-2; 11 bases agree with TRBD1. In germline, CDR1 is MNHEY, CDR2 SMNVEV (reference sequence). CDR3 length: 15 residues. V shed 7 bases and J 8 bases; nucleotides not matched to a gene: 12.

The CDR3 DNA reads as TGTGCCAGCAGCGCGGGGCCCGGGGGAGAGACCCAGTACTTC. Its translation is CASSAGPGGETQYF. The V call is TRBV9, the J call TRBJ2-5, with D tentatively TRBD2 (6 bases). V was pared by 3 bases and J by 4 bases, with 13 bases between. The CDR3 is made up of 14 amino acids. Germline loops: CDR1 SGDLS, CDR2 YYNGEE.

The chain uses TRBV19 and TRBJ1-2; possible D gene TRBD1, 6 bases. The germline V gene has CDR1 LNHDA and CDR2 SQIVND (reference sequence). The CDR3 loop spans 15 amino acids. Trimming stripped 5 bases from V and 4 bases from J, with 17 bases between. CDR3 coding DNA: TGTGCCAGTAGTTCAAAGGGCAGGGGAACCTATGGCTACACCTTC. It codes for CASSSKGRGTYGYTF.

The gene calls are TRBV4-1 and TRBJ2-5; perhaps TRBD2 as D (6 bases). Trimming took off 4 bases at V and 2 bases at J, with 14 bases between the two ends. From germline, CDR1 is MGHRA and CDR2 YSYEKL. This CDR3 is 15 amino acids long. CDR3 nucleotides: TGCGCCAGCAGCCGGAGTGGGACTCTTCAAGAGACCCAGTACTTC. Its translation: CASSRSGTLQETQYF.

The chain couples TRBV19 to TRBJ2-3; tentatively, D is TRBD2 (5 bases). Germline V CDR1 and CDR2: LNHDA, SQIVND (reference sequence). V was shortened by 5 bases and J by 5 bases, with 8 bases between the two germline ends. The CDR3 consists of 12 residues. In DNA form, the CDR3 reads TGTGCCAGTAGTGTAGGACTAGATACGCAGTATTTT. Its translation: CASSVGLDTQYF.

The chain couples TRBV27 to TRBJ1-4; D unclear. The CDR3 length is 13 residues. Deletions cut 5 bases from V and 5 bases from J, with 9 bases between. Germline V CDR1 and CDR2: MNHEY, SMNVEV (reference sequence). CDR3 protein: CASSPRGNEKLFF. CDR3 sequence (DNA): TGTGCCAGCAGTCCCCGAGGGAATGAAAAACTGTTTTTT. Supplemented by reference TRBV27 and TRBJ1-4, the full variable domain reads EAQVTQNPRYLITVTGKKLTVTCSQNMNHEYMSWYRQDPGLGLRQIYYSMNVEVTDKGDVPEGYKVSRKEKRNFPLILESPSPNQTSLYFCASSPRGNEKLFFGSGTQLSVL.

V usage is TRBV29-1 and J usage is TRBJ2-1, with 7 bases matching TRBD2. The CDR3 runs to 14 residues. Germline V CDR1 and CDR2: SQVTM, ANQGSEA. J lost 8 bases, V lost 2 bases, and 9 bases had no gene match. CDR3 loop: CSVESRTSRDEQFF. Written as DNA, the CDR3 is TGCAGCGTTGAAAGCCGGACTAGTCGTGATGAGCAGTTCTTC.

This chain joins TRBV3-1 (or the pseudogene TRBV3-2) and TRBJ1-5; D possibly corresponds to TRBD1 (5 bases). The V gene's germline CDR1 is LGHDT and CDR2 YNNKEL (reference sequence). This CDR3 region has 12 residues. Trimming took 0 bases from V and 9 from J, leaving 6 bases between them. The CDR3 here is CASSQEGGPQHF. The CDR3 region has the DNA TGTGCCAGCAGCCAAGAGGGGGGGCCCCAGCATTTT.

The J gene is TRBJ2-3, the V gene TRBV19; 15 nucleotides match TRBD2. V dropped 6 bases and J dropped 7; count of bases not matched to a gene: 8. The CDR3 extends over 16 amino acids. Germline V lookup: CDR1 LNHDA, CDR2 SQIVND (reference sequence). CDR3 nucleotides: TGTGCCAGTAGCCCCGGACTAGCGGGGGGGCAGAATACGCAGTATTTT. This codes for CASSPGLAGGQNTQYF.

V gene TRBV4-3 combines with J gene TRBJ1-2; D call uncertain. The CDR3 has 18 residues. The germline CDR1 and CDR2 sequences are LGHNA and YSLEER. Trimming stripped 0 bases from V and 8 bases from J, with 25 bases between. CDR3 sequence: CASSQDFGRMNLPRGYTF. The CDR3 nucleotides read TGCGCCAGCAGCCAAGATTTCGGCAGGATGAATCTTCCTCGAGGCTACACCTTC.

The rearrangement joins TRBV6-5 to TRBJ1-2; TRBD1 matches at 8 bases. Germline V gene data show CDR1 as MNHEY and CDR2 as SVGAGI. The CDR3 loop spans 14 amino acids. The trim removed 11 bases at V and 4 bases at J, leaving 12 bases unmatched. The CDR3 here is CAGSSGGRGYGYTF. For the CDR3, the DNA is TGTGCCGGATCGTCAGGGGGCCGAGGCTATGGCTACACCTTC.

This clone was detected only once. The V and J genes are TRBV7-6 and TRBJ2-1, with D possibly being TRBD2 (5 bases). In germline, CDR1 is SGHVS, CDR2 FNYEAQ. The length of the CDR3 is 18 residues. The V and J ends lost 3 bases and 3 bases respectively, with 21 bases between them. DNA of the CDR3: TGTGCCAGCAGCTTGGCCCCCGGTGGTACCGGGGTCTACAATGAGCAGTTCTTC. This translates into CASSLAPGGTGVYNEQFF.